This T cell receptor (beta chain) was observed in a study of shared clonotypes between healthy human individuals. Study-level findings and limits: When naive CD4 clonotypes were compared across a few donors, about 4.9% were shared.

Subsets obtained from CD4+ cells comprised CD45RA+ naive and CD45RA-negative memory cells. Each PCR replicate from the sorted subsets contained about 200 ng DNA, which is 25,000 to 30,000 T cell genomes. Authors' processing steps: Filtering differed because ImmunoSEQ produced junction-only sequences that carried no quality scores. This table comes from immunoSEQ multiplex PCR, and its TCRdb copy is limited to in-frame clones, with some not included. The V and J calls and clone size were taken over from that table, and D and trimming were inferred from the DNA. The data contain millions of clones, 85% to 95% of them singletons. As to this clone: What it binds is not known. The identical CDR3 is also encoded by other nucleotide sequences in the sample.

Germline V gene lookup returns CDR1 MNHNS and CDR2 SASEGT. Trimming took 6 bases from V and 5 from J, leaving 13 bases between them. This CDR3 spans 14 amino acids. This TCR came from a man younger than 35 in good health. Sequenced: naive CD4+ T cells sorted from blood. Subset here: CD45RA+ positively selected. This chain uses TRBV6-1 with TRBJ2-2; D possibly matches TRBD1 or TRBD2 (5 bases each). As DNA, the CDR3 is TGTGCCAGCAGGCCTCGGGGCGGAACCGGGGAGCTGTTTTTT. This codes for CASRPRGGTGELFF.